The 8 T cell receptor beta chains listed next were all sequenced from one sample in a study of identical twins (dated by TCRdb to the mid-2010s). Library prep was done by 5' RACE. The sequencer was an Illumina HiSeq 2000. TCRdb reworked the public reads: Q25 trimming with fastp, MiXCR clone assembly, productive beta chains retained. Each CDR3 protein appears once, grouped with its most common genes and DNA. The sample records hundreds of thousands of distinct CDR3 sequences, 8.6% of which are singletons. Together, the top ten hold 0.98% of the sample. This sample was shared with a second study, whose subject was yellow fever vaccine responses in identical twins.

Sequencing was carried out using PBMCs. Receptor source: a young woman in good health.

This clonotype has a handful of counts. V gene TRBV5-6 combines with J gene TRBJ2-3; 8 bases match TRBD2. The CDR3 covers 16 residues. V dropped 3 bases and J dropped 6; count of bases not matched to a gene: 12. The germline CDR1 and CDR2 sequences are SGHDT and YYEEEE. This CDR3 reads CASSSIPGGVKDTQYF. CDR3 sequence (DNA): TGTGCCAGCAGCTCCATTCCGGGGGGGGTTAAGGATACGCAGTATTTT.

The rearrangement joins TRBV27 to TRBJ1-1, with D possibly being TRBD1 (6 bases). V gave up 3 bases and J gave up 5 bases, with 13 bases separating them. Germline CDR1 and CDR2: MNHEY and SMNVEV (reference sequence). CDR3 length: 14 amino acids. This chain's CDR3 is CASSFGGQRTEAFF. The CDR3 DNA reads as TGTGCCAGCAGTTTCGGGGGCCAGAGGACTGAAGCTTTCTTT.

There are many counts of this clonotype. The chain joins TRBV5-1 to TRBJ2-3; 11 bases agree with TRBD2. CDR3 length equals 17 residues. Germline assignment: CDR1 SGHRS and CDR2 YFSETQ. The trim removed 2 bases at V and 2 bases at J, leaving 7 bases unmatched. CDR3 bases: TGCGCCAGCAGCTTACCCCTAGCGGGAGGATCCACAGATACGCAGTATTTT. This encodes CASSLPLAGGSTDTQYF.

The CDR3 DNA reads TGTGCCAGCAGCTCGCTAGACAGGGCCACTGAAGCTTTCTTT. This sequence encodes CASSSLDRATEAFF. J is TRBJ1-1 and V is TRBV5-6, with TRBD1 matching over 7 bases. Trimming at V came to 3 bases and at J to 4 bases, leaving 6 bases not matched to a gene. From germline, CDR1 is SGHDT and CDR2 YYEEEE. The CDR3 runs 14 residues.

V and J are TRBV15 and TRBJ2-4; 8 positions match TRBD2. The CDR3 is made up of 16 amino acids. The germline gives CDR1 LNHNV, CDR2 YYDKDF (reference sequence). The V segment lost 0 bases and the J segment 6 bases; nucleotides outside the gene matches: 7. This chain's CDR3 is CATSRDPGGSGNIQYF. The CDR3 DNA follows: TGTGCCACCAGCAGAGACCCGGGGGGGAGCGGAAACATTCAGTACTTC.

The chain employs TRBV24-1 and TRBJ2-7; no reliable D call. Trimming cost V 7 bases and J 6 bases, with 9 bases left between them. CDR3 length: 11 residues. The germline V gene encodes CDR1 KGHDR and CDR2 SFDVKD. The CDR3 loop reads CATSFSGEQYF. The CDR3 bases are TGTGCCACCAGCTTCAGTGGCGAGCAGTACTTC.

V usage is TRBV29-1 and J usage is TRBJ2-7, with 7 bases fitting TRBD1. V was pared by 7 bases and J by 0 bases, with 6 bases of the junction left unmatched. The CDR3 is 13 residues long. Looked up from germline, CDR1 is SQVTM and CDR2 is ANQGSEA. The CDR3 region has the DNA TGCAGCGACCCGGACAGGCACTCCTACGAGCAGTACTTC. Encoded protein: CSDPDRHSYEQYF.

V and J are TRBV9 and TRBJ2-1; a possible D gene is TRBD1 (6 bases). The V gene lost 5 bases and the J gene lost 3 bases, with 21 bases spanning the gap. Germline CDR1 and CDR2: SGDLS and YYNGEE. The CDR3 spans 17 residues. The DNA for the CDR3 is TGTGCCAGCAGTTTAACTTCGTACGGGGACATCTACAATGAGCAGTTCTTC. Protein sequence: CASSLTSYGDIYNEQFF.